This T cell receptor (beta chain) was found in a study of cytomegalovirus exposure and HLA in healthy donors. The CDR3 covers 14 residues. Germline loops: CDR1 MNHEY, CDR2 SMNVEV (reference sequence). V was pared by 8 bases and J by 3 bases, with 6 bases of the junction left unmatched. Study observations and caveats: Across donors, sequencing depth was assumed by presence/absence analyses to be roughly uniform.

The PCR used 60 Vbeta and 13 Jbeta primers. Data came from immunoSEQ multiplex PCR; TCRdb stores just in-frame clones and leaves some out. The sample has more than 95,000 clones, roughly 71% seen once. On this clone itself: What it recognizes is unknown.

This sequence originates from a woman aged 50 to 65 in good health and CMV-seropositive. The chain recombines TRBV27 with TRBJ1-4, with 7 bases fitting TRBD1. The sequenced material came from PBMCs. CDR3 sequence reads: CASGHQGANEKLFF. The CDR3 DNA reads TGTGCCAGCGGACACCAGGGGGCTAATGAAAAACTGTTTTTT.